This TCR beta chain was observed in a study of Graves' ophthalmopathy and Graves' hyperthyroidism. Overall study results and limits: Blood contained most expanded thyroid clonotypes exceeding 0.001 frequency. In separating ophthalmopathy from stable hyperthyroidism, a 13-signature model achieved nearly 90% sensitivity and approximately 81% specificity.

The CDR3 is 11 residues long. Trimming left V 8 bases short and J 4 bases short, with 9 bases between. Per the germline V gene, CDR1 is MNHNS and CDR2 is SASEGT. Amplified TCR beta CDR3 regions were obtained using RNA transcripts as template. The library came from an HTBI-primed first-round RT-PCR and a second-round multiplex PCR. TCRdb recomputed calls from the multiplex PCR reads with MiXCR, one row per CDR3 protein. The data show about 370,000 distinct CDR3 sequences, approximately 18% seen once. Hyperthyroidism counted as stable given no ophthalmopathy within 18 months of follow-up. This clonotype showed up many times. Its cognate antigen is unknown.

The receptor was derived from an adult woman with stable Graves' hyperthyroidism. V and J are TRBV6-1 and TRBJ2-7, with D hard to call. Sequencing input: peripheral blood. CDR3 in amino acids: CASLARYEQYF. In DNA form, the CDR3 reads TGTGCCAGCCTGGCCCGGTACGAGCAGTACTTC.